The rows below give T cell receptor beta chains drawn from one sample of a study of T cell changes during pregnancy in multiple sclerosis. The data were produced by immunoSEQ multiplex PCR, yet TCRdb's version contains in-frame clones alone and is incomplete. The repertoire consists of some 75,000 clones, with nearly 95% occurring once and the leading ten covering under 1.2%. Sequences were derived from peripheral blood, sampled in the second trimester of pregnancy. The receptors shown here come from a female donor with multiple sclerosis, enrolled in a pregnancy study. Both conserved end residues are part of each CDR3. Each record gives: CDR3 length, J gene, clone size, V gene, CDR3 protein. Only part of the rows carry a size: once, few, many, or a class if the clone is expanded.

cdr3_length: 14; j_call: TRBJ2-1; clone_size: -; v_call: TRBV5-5; cdr3_aa: CASSLEAVYNEQFF
cdr3_length: 13; j_call: TRBJ2-1; clone_size: -; v_call: TRBV19; cdr3_aa: CASSILQGSEQFF
cdr3_length: 16; j_call: TRBJ2-1; clone_size: -; v_call: TRBV7-3; cdr3_aa: CASSSRTSGRANEQFF
cdr3_length: 15; j_call: TRBJ2-7; clone_size: -; v_call: TRBV5-6; cdr3_aa: CASSLGRQGASEQYF
cdr3_length: 14; j_call: TRBJ2-1; clone_size: -; v_call: TRBV6-4; cdr3_aa: CASSELAGVGEQFF
cdr3_length: 15; j_call: TRBJ1-1; clone_size: -; v_call: TRBV29-1; cdr3_aa: CSVEGDTSKNTEAFF
cdr3_length: 16; j_call: TRBJ2-7; clone_size: -; v_call: TRBV29-1; cdr3_aa: CSVPVGGGTGDYEQYF
cdr3_length: 15; j_call: TRBJ2-7; clone_size: -; v_call: TRBV5-1; cdr3_aa: CASSLVGGSSYEQYF
cdr3_length: 16; j_call: TRBJ2-1; clone_size: -; v_call: TRBV6-1; cdr3_aa: CASSVSPGSSYNEQFF
cdr3_length: 16; j_call: TRBJ2-7; clone_size: -; v_call: TRBV4-2; cdr3_aa: CASSQDPGTSGYEQYF
cdr3_length: 13; j_call: TRBJ2-7; clone_size: -; v_call: TRBV27; cdr3_aa: CASSLYRAYEQYF
cdr3_length: 13; j_call: TRBJ2-1; clone_size: -; v_call: TRBV18; cdr3_aa: CASSPGLGNEQFF
cdr3_length: 13; j_call: TRBJ1-5; clone_size: -; v_call: TRBV6-1; cdr3_aa: CASRDYSNQPQHF
cdr3_length: 17; j_call: TRBJ1-1; clone_size: -; v_call: TRBV5-6; cdr3_aa: CASSLAGRGGRGTEAFF
cdr3_length: 17; j_call: TRBJ2-6; clone_size: -; v_call: TRBV30; cdr3_aa: CAWSVPPRQGALNVLTF
cdr3_length: 15; j_call: TRBJ2-2; clone_size: -; v_call: TRBV2; cdr3_aa: CASIRATTGDGELFF
cdr3_length: 14; j_call: TRBJ2-7; clone_size: -; v_call: TRBV11-2; cdr3_aa: CASSLGLQVGEQYF
cdr3_length: 15; j_call: TRBJ2-5; clone_size: -; v_call: TRBV29-1; cdr3_aa: CSVEALAGGQETQYF
cdr3_length: 13; j_call: TRBJ2-7; clone_size: -; v_call: TRBV10-3; cdr3_aa: CAIEGGEHDEQYF
cdr3_length: 15; j_call: TRBJ2-1; clone_size: once; v_call: TRBV7-9; cdr3_aa: CASSLGQRAGGPRFF
cdr3_length: 15; j_call: TRBJ2-7; clone_size: -; v_call: TRBV6-4; cdr3_aa: CASSAGTGGPYEQYF
cdr3_length: 16; j_call: TRBJ2-5; clone_size: -; v_call: TRBV27; cdr3_aa: CAPRASGRGYQETQYF
cdr3_length: 15; j_call: TRBJ1-2; clone_size: -; v_call: TRBV9; cdr3_aa: CASSVRDREGHGYTF
cdr3_length: 11; j_call: TRBJ2-1; clone_size: -; v_call: TRBV19; cdr3_aa: CASEEGDEQFF
cdr3_length: 14; j_call: TRBJ2-5; clone_size: -; v_call: TRBV9; cdr3_aa: CASSVSSQQETQYF
cdr3_length: 16; j_call: TRBJ2-1; clone_size: -; v_call: TRBV2; cdr3_aa: CASSDGLAGADNEQFF
cdr3_length: 17; j_call: TRBJ1-5; clone_size: -; v_call: TRBV10-3; cdr3_aa: CAISPGQGRFSNQPQHF
cdr3_length: 15; j_call: TRBJ1-1; clone_size: -; v_call: TRBV4-2; cdr3_aa: CASSQLQGADTEAFF
cdr3_length: 15; j_call: TRBJ2-5; clone_size: -; v_call: TRBV9; cdr3_aa: CASSGLRGSLQTQYF